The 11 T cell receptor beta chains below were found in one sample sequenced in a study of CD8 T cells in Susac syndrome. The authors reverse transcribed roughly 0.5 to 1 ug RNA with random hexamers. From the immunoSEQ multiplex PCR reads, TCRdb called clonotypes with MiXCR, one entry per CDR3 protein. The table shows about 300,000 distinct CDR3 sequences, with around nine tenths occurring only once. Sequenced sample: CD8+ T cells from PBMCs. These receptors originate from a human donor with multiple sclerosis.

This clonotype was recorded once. CDR3 sequence reads: CASSHYPDRATEAFF. The CDR3 DNA reads TGCGCCAGCAGCCATTACCCCGACAGGGCAACCGAAGCTTTCTTT. This chain uses TRBV4-1 with TRBJ1-1; the match to TRBD1 covers 7 bases. Trimming at V came to 3 bases and at J to 8 bases, leaving 12 bases not matched to a gene. There are 15 residues in the CDR3. The germline V gene encodes CDR1 MGHRA and CDR2 YSYEKL.

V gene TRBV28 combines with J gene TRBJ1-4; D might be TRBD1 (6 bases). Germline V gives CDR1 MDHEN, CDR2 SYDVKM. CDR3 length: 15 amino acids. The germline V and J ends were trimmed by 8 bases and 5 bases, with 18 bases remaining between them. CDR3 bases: TGTGCCAGCCACAGGGCGAATTTCCGGAATGAAAAACTGTTTTTT. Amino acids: CASHRANFRNEKLFF.

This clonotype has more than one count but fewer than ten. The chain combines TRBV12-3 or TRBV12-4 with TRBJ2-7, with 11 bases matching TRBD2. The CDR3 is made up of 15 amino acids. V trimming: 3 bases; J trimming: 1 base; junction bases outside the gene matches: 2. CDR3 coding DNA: TGTGCCAGCAGTTTCGGGACTAGCGGTTCCTACGAGCAGTACTTC. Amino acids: CASSFGTSGSYEQYF.

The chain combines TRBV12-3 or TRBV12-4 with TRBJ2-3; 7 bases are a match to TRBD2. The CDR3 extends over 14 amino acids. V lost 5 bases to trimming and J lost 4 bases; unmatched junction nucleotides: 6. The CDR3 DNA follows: TGTGCCAGCAGTCTCGGACTAGAAGCAGATACGCAGTATTTT. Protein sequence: CASSLGLEADTQYF.

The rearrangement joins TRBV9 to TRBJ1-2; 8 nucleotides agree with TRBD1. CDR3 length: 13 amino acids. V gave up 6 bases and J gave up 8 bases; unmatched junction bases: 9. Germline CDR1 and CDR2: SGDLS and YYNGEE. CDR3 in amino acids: CASNTGGLTGYTF. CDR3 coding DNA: TGTGCCAGCAACACAGGGGGTTTGACGGGCTACACCTTC.

CDR3 region: CASSQGGGVSYEQYF. The CDR3 DNA reads TGCGCCAGCAGCCAAGGCGGTGGGGTCTCCTACGAGCAGTACTTC. The chain couples TRBV4-1 to TRBJ2-7; the D is unclear. The CDR3 loop spans 15 amino acids. With 1 base removed from V and 0 bases from J, the gap between germline ends came to 10 bases. Germline CDR1 is MGHRA and CDR2 is YSYEKL.

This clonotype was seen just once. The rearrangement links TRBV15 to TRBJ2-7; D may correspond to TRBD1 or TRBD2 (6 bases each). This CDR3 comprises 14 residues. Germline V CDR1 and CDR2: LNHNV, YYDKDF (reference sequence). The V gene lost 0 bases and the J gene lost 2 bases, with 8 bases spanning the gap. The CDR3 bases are TGTGCCACCAGCAGAGATGGGGGGCCCTACGAGCAGTACTTC. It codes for CATSRDGGPYEQYF. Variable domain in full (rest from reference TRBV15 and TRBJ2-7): DAMVIQNPRYQVTQFGKPVTLSCSQTLNHNVMYWYQQKSSQAPKLLFHYYDKDFNNEADTPDNFQSRRPNTSFCFLDIRSPGLGDTAMYLCATSRDGGPYEQYFGPGTRLTVT.

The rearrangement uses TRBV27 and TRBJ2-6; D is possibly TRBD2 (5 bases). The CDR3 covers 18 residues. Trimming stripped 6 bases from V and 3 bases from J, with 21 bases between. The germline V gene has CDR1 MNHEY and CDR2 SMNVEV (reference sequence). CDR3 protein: CASRKRVVSEFGANVLTF. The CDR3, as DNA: TGTGCCAGCAGAAAGAGGGTGGTCTCCGAATTTGGGGCCAACGTCCTGACTTTC.

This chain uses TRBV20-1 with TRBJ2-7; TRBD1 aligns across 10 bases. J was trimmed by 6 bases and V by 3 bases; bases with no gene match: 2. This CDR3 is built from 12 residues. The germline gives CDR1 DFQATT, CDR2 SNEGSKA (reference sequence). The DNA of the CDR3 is TGCAGTGCTAGGACAGGGGGCCCCGAGCAGTACTTC. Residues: CSARTGGPEQYF.

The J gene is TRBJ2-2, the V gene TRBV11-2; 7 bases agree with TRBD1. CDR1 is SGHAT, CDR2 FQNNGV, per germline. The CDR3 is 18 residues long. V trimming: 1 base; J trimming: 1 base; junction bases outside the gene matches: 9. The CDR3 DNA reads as TGTGCCAGCAGCTTAGCCGGGTTTGGGACAGAGAACACCGGGGAGCTGTTTTTT. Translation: CASSLAGFGTENTGELFF.

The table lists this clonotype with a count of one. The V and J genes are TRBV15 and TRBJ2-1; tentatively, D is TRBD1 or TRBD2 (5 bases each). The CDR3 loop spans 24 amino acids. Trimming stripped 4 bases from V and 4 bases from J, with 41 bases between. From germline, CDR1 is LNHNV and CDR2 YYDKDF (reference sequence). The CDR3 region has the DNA TGTGCCACCAGCAATCCCCAAATAGACTTAGGAGAGCGAAGGGACGCTTGGGATTACAATGAGCAGTTCTTC. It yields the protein CATSNPQIDLGERRDAWDYNEQFF.